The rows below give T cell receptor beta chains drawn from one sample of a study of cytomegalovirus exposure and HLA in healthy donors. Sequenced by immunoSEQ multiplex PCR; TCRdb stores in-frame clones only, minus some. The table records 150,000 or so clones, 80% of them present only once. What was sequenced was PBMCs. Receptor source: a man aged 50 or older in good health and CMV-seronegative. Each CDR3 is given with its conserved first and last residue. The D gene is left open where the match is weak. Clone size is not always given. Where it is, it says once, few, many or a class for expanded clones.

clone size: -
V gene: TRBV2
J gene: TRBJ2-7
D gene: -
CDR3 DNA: TGTGCCAGCAAATGGGAGTTTGAGTACGAGCAGTACTTC
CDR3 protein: CASKWEFEYEQYF

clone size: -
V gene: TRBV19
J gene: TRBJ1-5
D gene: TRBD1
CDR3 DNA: TGTGCCAGTTGGGGACAGTTCGGCAATCAGCCCCAGCATTTT
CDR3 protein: CASWGQFGNQPQHF

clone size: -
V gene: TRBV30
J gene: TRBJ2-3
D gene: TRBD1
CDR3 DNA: TGTGCCTGGGTACCTAGGGGGCAATTTCGAGATACGCAGTATTTT
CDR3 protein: CAWVPRGQFRDTQYF

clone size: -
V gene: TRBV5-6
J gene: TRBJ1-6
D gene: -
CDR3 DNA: TGTGCCAGCAGCTACCCGGGATCTCGAGGTTCACCCCTCCACTTT
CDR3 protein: CASSYPGSRGSPLHF

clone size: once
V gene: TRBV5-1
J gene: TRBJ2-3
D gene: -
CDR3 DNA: TGCGCCAGCAGTCACACCCCCCAGGGGTCTGGTGATACGCAGTATTTT
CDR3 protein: CASSHTPQGSGDTQYF

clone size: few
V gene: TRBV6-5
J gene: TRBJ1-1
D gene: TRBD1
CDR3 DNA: TGTGCCAGCAAGGGATCCGACAGGGGGTATGAAGCTTTCTTT
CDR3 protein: CASKGSDRGYEAFF

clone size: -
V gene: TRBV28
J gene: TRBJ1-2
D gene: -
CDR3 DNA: TGTGCCAGCAGTTTTTCAGATGGCTACACCTTC
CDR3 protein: CASSFSDGYTF

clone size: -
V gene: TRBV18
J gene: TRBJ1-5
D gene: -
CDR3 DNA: TGTGCCAGCTCGGATATCCGGGGTAGCAATCAGCCCCAGCATTTT
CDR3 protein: CASSDIRGSNQPQHF

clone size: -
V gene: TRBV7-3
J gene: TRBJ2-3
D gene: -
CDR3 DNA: TGTGCCAGCAGGGGAGGCACAGATACGCAGTATTTT
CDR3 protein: CASRGGTDTQYF

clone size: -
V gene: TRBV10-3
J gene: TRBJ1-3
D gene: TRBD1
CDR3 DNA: TGTGCCATCTCCGCGGGACAGGGGCAAAGCTCTGGAAACACCATATATTTT
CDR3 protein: CAISAGQGQSSGNTIYF